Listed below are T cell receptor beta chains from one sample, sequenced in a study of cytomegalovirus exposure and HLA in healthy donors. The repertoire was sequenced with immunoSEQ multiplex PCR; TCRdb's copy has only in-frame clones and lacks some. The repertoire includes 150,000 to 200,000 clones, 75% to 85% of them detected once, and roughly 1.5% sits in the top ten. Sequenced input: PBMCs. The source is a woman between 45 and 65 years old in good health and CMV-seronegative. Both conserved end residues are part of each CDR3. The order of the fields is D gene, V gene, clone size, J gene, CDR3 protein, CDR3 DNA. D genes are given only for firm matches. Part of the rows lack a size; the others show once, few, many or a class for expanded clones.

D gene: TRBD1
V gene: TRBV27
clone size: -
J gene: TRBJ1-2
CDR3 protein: CASSLRGQGDYTF
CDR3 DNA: TGTGCCAGCAGTTTAAGGGGACAGGGGGACTACACCTTC

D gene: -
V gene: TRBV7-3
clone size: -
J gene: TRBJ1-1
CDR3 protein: CASSPLVRNTEAFF
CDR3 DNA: TGTGCCAGCAGCCCCCTCGTCCGGAACACTGAAGCTTTCTTT

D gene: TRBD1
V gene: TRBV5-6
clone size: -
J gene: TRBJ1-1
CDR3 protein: CASSLKWLRTGPVNTEAFF
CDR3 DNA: TGTGCCAGCAGCCTCAAGTGGCTCCGGACAGGCCCCGTGAACACTGAAGCTTTCTTT

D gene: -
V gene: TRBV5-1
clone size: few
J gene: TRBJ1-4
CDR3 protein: CASSAAGGTGEKLFF
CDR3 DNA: TGCGCCAGCAGCGCCGCCGGGGGAACGGGTGAAAAACTGTTTTTT

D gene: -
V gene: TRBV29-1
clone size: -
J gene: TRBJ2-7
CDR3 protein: CSVGLGGYEQYF
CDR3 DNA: TGCAGCGTTGGGCTAGGGGGCTACGAGCAGTACTTC

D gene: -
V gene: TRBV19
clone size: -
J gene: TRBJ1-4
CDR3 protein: CASSITSAANEKLFF
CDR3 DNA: TGTGCCAGTAGTATAACGTCGGCGGCGAATGAAAAACTGTTTTTT

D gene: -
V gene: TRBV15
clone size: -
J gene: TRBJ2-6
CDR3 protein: CATSRRFTTGSGANVLTF
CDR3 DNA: TGTGCCACCAGCAGACGATTCACTACAGGCTCTGGGGCCAACGTCCTGACTTTC

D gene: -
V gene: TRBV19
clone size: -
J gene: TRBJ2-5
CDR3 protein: CVSTRRAQGQETQYF
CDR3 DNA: TGTGTCAGTACCAGACGGGCGCAGGGACAAGAGACCCAGTACTTC

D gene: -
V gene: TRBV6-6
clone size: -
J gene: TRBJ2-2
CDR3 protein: CASSYELGTNTGELFF
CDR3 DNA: TGTGCCAGCAGTTATGAACTAGGGACGAACACCGGGGAGCTGTTTTTT

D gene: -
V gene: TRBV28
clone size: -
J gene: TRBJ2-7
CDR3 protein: CASSSPPRGEQYF
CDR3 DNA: TGTGCCAGCAGTTCGCCCCCCAGGGGTGAGCAGTACTTC

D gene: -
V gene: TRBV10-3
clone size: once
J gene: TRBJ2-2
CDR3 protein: CAISNVPPWSTGELFF
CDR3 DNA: TGTGCCATCAGCAATGTCCCCCCTTGGAGCACCGGGGAGCTGTTTTTT

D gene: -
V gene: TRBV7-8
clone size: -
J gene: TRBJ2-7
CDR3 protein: CASSLVDSHEQYF
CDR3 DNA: TGTGCCAGCAGCTTAGTTGACAGCCACGAGCAGTACTTC

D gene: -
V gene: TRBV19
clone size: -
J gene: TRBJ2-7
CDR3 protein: CASSPRTFEKPYF
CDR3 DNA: TGTGCCAGTAGTCCCCGGACATTCGAGAAACCGTACTTC

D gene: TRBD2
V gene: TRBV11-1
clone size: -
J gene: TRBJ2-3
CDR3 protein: CASSPGSSGGAPDTQYF
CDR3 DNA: TGTGCCAGCAGCCCTGGATCTAGCGGGGGGGCCCCCGATACGCAGTATTTT

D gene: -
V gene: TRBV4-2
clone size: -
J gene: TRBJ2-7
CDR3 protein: CASSQEWGGATYEQYF
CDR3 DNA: TGTGCCAGCAGCCAAGAATGGGGGGGGGCGACCTACGAGCAGTACTTC

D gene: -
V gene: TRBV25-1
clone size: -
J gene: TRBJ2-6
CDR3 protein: CASRETGVSGANVLTF
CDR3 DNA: TGTGCCAGCAGGGAGACCGGTGTCTCTGGGGCCAACGTCCTGACTTTC

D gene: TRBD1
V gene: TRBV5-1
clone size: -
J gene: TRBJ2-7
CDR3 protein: CASSPLRTGQYEQYF
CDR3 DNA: TGCGCCAGCAGCCCCCTAAGGACAGGACAATACGAGCAGTACTTC

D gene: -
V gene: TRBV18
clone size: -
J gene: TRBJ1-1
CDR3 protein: CASSPAPRNTEAFF
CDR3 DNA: TGTGCCAGCTCACCAGCGCCCCGGAACACTGAAGCTTTCTTT

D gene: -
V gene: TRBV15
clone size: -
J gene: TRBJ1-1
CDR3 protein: CATSREETEAFF
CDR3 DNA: TGTGCCACCAGCAGAGAAGAGACTGAAGCTTTCTTT

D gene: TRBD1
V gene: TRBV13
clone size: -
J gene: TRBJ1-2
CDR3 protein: CASSLGQGRYGYTF
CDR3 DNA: TGTGCCAGCAGCCTAGGACAGGGAAGGTATGGCTACACCTTC

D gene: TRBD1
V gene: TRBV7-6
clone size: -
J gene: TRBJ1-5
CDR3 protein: CASSLEVGGGQPQHF
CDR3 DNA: TGTGCCAGCAGCTTAGAGGTAGGGGGCGGTCAGCCCCAGCATTTT

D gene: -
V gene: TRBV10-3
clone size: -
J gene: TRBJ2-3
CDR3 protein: CATRGLTDTQYF
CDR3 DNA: TGTGCCACCCGGGGTCTCACAGATACGCAGTATTTT

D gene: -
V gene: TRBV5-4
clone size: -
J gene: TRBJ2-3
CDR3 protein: CASSQDTSFSTDTQYF
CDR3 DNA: TGTGCCAGCAGCCAAGACACCTCCTTTAGCACAGATACGCAGTATTTT

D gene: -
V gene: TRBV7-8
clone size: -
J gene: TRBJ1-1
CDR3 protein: CASSLSRQVNTEAFF
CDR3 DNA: TGTGCCAGCAGCTTATCACGACAGGTTAACACTGAAGCTTTCTTT

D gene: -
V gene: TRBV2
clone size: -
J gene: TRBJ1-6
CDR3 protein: CASSPGQTRSYYNSPLHF
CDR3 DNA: TGTGCCAGCAGTCCTGGACAGACCCGATCTTACTATAATTCACCCCTCCACTTT

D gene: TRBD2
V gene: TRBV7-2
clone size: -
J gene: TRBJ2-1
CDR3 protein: CASSLWTSGSRNEQFF
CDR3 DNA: TGTGCCAGCAGCTTATGGACTAGCGGGAGTAGGAATGAGCAGTTCTTC

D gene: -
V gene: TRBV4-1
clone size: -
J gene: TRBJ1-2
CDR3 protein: CASSQDVGDYGYTF
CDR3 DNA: TGCGCCAGCAGCCAAGATGTGGGAGACTATGGCTACACCTTC

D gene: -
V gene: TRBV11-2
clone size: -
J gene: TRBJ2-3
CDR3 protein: CASSREPAVSTDTQYF
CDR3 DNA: TGTGCCAGCAGTCGGGAGCCCGCGGTGAGCACAGATACGCAGTATTTT